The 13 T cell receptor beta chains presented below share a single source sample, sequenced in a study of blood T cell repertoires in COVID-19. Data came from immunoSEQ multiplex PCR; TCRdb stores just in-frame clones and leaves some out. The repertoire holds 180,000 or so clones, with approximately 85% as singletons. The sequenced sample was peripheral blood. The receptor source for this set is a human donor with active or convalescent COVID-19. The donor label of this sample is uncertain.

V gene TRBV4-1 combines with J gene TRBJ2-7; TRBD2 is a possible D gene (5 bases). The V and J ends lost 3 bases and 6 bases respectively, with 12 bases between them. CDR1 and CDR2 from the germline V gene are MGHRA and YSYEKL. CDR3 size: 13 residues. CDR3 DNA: TGCGCCAGCAGCCAGCTCGTAGCGACCGAGCAGTACTTC. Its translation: CASSQLVATEQYF.

In DNA form, the CDR3 reads TGTGCCAGCAGCGCGACAGGTTTGAACACTGAAGCTTTCTTT. Translated, it gives CASSATGLNTEAFF. The V and J genes are TRBV9 and TRBJ1-1; D is perhaps TRBD1 (6 bases). The V and J ends lost 3 bases and 0 bases respectively, with 9 bases between them. In germline, CDR1 is SGDLS, CDR2 YYNGEE. CDR3 length: 14 amino acids.

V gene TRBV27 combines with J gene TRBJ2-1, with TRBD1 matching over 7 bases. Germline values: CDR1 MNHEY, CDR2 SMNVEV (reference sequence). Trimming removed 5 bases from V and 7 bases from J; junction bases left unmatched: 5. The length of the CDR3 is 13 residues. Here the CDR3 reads CASSPVTGNEQFF. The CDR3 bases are TGTGCCAGCAGTCCGGTGACAGGGAATGAGCAGTTCTTC.

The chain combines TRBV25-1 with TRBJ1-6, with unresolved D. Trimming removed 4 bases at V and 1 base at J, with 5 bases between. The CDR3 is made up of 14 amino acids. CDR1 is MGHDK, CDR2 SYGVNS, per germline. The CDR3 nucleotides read TGTGCCAGCAGTGGGGCTTCCTATAATTCACCCCTCCACTTT. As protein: CASSGASYNSPLHF.

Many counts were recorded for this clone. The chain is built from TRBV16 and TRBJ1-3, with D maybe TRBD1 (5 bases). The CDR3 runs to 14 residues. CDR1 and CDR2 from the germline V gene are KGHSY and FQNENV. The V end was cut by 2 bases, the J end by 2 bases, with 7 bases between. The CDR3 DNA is TGTGCCAGCAGCCAACAGGGTACTGGAAACACCATATATTTT. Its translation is CASSQQGTGNTIYF.

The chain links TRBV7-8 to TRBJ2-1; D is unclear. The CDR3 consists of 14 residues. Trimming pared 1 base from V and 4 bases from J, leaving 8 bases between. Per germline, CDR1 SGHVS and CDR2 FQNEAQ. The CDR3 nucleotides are TGTGCCAGCAGCTTAGGCGGAAGGTACAATGAGCAGTTCTTC. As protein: CASSLGGRYNEQFF.

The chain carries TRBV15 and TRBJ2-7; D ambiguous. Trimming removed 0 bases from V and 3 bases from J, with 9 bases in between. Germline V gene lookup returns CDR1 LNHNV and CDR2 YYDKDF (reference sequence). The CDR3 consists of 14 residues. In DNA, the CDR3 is TGTGCCACCAGCAGAGACAGTTTCCTCTACGAGCAGTACTTC. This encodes CATSRDSFLYEQYF.

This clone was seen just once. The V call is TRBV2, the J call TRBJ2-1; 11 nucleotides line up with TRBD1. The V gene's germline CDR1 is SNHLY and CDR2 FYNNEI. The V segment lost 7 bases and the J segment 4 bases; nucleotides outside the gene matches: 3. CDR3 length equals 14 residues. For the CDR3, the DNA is TGTGCCAGCATCCGGGACAGGGGGTACAATGAGCAGTTCTTC. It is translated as CASIRDRGYNEQFF.

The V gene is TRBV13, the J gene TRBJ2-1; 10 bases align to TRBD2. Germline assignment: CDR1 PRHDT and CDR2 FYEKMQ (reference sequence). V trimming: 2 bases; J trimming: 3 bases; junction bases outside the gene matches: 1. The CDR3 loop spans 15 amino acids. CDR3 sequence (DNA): TGTGCCAGCAGCTTAATAGCGGGAGGCTACAATGAGCAGTTCTTC. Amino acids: CASSLIAGGYNEQFF.

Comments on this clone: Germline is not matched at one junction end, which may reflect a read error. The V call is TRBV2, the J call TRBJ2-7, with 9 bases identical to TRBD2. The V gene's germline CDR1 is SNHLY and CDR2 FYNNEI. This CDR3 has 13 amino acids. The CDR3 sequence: CASPSGNMCGIPF. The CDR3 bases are TGTGCCAGTCCTAGCGGGAACATGTGTGGAATCCCTTTC.

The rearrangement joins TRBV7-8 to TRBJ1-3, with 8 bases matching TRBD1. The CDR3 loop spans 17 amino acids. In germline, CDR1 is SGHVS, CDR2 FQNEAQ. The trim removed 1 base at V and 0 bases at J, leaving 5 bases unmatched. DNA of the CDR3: TGTGCCAGCAGCTTAGACGGGACAGGACACTCTGGAAACACCATATATTTT. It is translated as CASSLDGTGHSGNTIYF. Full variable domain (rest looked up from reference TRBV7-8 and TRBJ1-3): GAGVSQSPRYKVAKRGQDVALRCDPISGHVSLFWYQQALGQGPEFLTYFQNEAQLDKSGLPSDRFFAERPEGSVSTLKIQRTQQEDSAVYLCASSLDGTGHSGNTIYFGEGSWLTVV.

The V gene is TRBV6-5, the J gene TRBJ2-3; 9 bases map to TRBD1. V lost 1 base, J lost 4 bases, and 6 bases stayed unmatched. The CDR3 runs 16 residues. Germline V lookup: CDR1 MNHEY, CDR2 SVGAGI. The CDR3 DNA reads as TGTGCCAGCAGTTACTGGACAGGGGATTGGGCAGATACGCAGTATTTT. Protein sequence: CASSYWTGDWADTQYF.

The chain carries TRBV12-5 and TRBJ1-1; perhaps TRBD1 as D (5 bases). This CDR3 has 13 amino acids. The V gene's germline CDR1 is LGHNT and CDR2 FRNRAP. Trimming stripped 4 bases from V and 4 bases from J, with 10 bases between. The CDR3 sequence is CASGSGGVTEAFF. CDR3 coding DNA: TGTGCTAGTGGTTCGGGAGGGGTCACTGAAGCTTTCTTT.